These 4 T cell receptor beta chains came from one sample sequenced in a study of multiple sclerosis patients with progressive multifocal leukoencephalopathy. TCRdb's table, derived via immunoSEQ multiplex PCR, lists solely in-frame clones and lacks some. The table records some 28,000 clones, around 89% of them present only once. The time point denotes: around eleven months of natalizumab therapy. Sequences were derived from PBMCs, sampled from a patient treated with natalizumab. Every receptor here comes from a human donor with multiple sclerosis.

This chain connects TRBV11-1 to TRBJ2-7; no definite D call. The CDR3 is 14 residues long. V shed 3 bases and J shed 2 bases, with 11 bases lying between them. Germline CDR1 is SGHAT and CDR2 is FQDESV (reference sequence). The CDR3 spells CASSLSGHTYEQYF. In DNA form, the CDR3 reads TGTGCCAGCAGCTTGTCCGGGCATACCTACGAGCAGTACTTC.

The CDR3 coding sequence is TGTGCCAGCAGCCGAAACAACAGGGTAGACTATGGCTACACCTTC. It yields the protein CASSRNNRVDYGYTF. The V gene is TRBV14, the J gene TRBJ1-2; D is possibly TRBD1 (6 bases). Germline CDR1 reads SGHDN; CDR2 reads FVKESK. This CDR3 has 15 amino acids. The ends were cut back, 4 bases at V and 3 bases at J, with 15 bases in the middle.

This clone was observed once. Other DNA sequences in this sample translate to the same CDR3. The chain joins TRBV4-1 to TRBJ1-4; 7 bases fit TRBD1. The CDR3 runs to 15 residues. The V gene's germline CDR1 is MGHRA and CDR2 YSYEKL. Trimming at V came to 9 bases and at J to 6 bases, leaving 13 bases not matched to a gene. This CDR3 reads CASSSLGQGDEKLFF. CDR3 nucleotide sequence: TGCGCCAGTTCCTCTTTGGGGCAGGGGGATGAAAAACTGTTTTTT.

The V call is TRBV28, the J call TRBJ1-2; 10 bases are shared with TRBD1. V trimming: 6 bases; J trimming: 2 bases; junction bases outside the gene matches: 6. The CDR3 totals 15 residues. Germline CDR1 reads MDHEN; CDR2 reads SYDVKM. The CDR3, as DNA: TGTGCCAGCAGCCGGGACAGGGGATTAAACTATGGCTACACCTTC. Translating gives CASSRDRGLNYGYTF.